Following are 18 T cell receptor beta chains from one sample sequenced in a study of neoadjuvant anti-PD-1 for oral cavity cancer. Method: immunoSEQ multiplex PCR; TCRdb's copy keeps in-frame clones and lacks some. The table shows approximately 13,000 clones, with over 65% occurring only once. The sequencing used PBMCs, collected before nivolumab (anti-PD-1) treatment. The receptors come from a person aged 40-85 years with oral cavity squamous cell carcinoma.

The V call is TRBV7-2, the J call TRBJ1-1; 10 nucleotides align to TRBD1. The CDR3 extends over 15 amino acids. Germline loops: CDR1 SGHTA, CDR2 FQGNSA. V lost 5 bases to trimming and J lost 5 bases; unmatched junction nucleotides: 8. The CDR3 loop is CASSHEGTGVTEAFF. The CDR3 DNA sequence: TGTGCCAGCAGCCACGAGGGGACAGGGGTTACTGAAGCTTTCTTT. Looking up the rest from reference TRBV7-2 and TRBJ1-1 gives the full variable domain: GAGVSQSPSNKVTEKGKDVELRCDPISGHTALYWYRQSLGQGLEFLIYFQGNSAPDKSGLPSDRFSAERTGGSVSTLTIQRTQQEDSAVYLCASSHEGTGVTEAFFGQGTRLTVV.

A few counts support this clone. The chain combines TRBV9 with TRBJ1-4; 7 positions match TRBD1. CDR3 length: 16 amino acids. Trimming took 2 bases from V and 1 from J; bases not matched to a gene: 5. The V gene's germline CDR1 is SGDLS and CDR2 YYNGEE. The CDR3 loop is CASSVRQGVTNEKLFF. The DNA of the CDR3 is TGTGCCAGCAGCGTTCGACAGGGAGTAACTAATGAAAAACTGTTTTTT.

The chain is built from TRBV19 and TRBJ1-5; possibly TRBD1 for D (6 bases). Germline-derived CDR1 and CDR2 are LNHDA and SQIVND (reference sequence). The length of the CDR3 is 15 residues. V lost 11 bases and J lost 0, with 17 bases in between. As DNA, the CDR3 is TGTGCCTCCCGCCCCGGACAGAATAGCAATCAGCCCCAGCATTTT. Protein product: CASRPGQNSNQPQHF.

This clone came up a few times. The CDR3 DNA is TGCGCCAGCAGCTTGGCGACCGGACAGGGGAACACCGGGGAGCTGTTTTTT. Protein sequence: CASSLATGQGNTGELFF. The chain uses TRBV5-1 and TRBJ2-2; 8 bases are shared with TRBD1. The CDR3 runs to 17 residues. J gave up 1 base and V 0 bases, and 5 bases lay outside the gene matches. Germline loops: CDR1 SGHRS, CDR2 YFSETQ.

V usage is TRBV9 and J usage is TRBJ2-1; the D is unclear. V lost 0 bases and J lost 9, with 4 bases in between. Looked up from germline, CDR1 is SGDLS and CDR2 is YYNGEE. This CDR3 has 11 residues. DNA for the CDR3: TGTGCCAGCAGCGTAGGCCTTGAGCAGTTCTTC. As protein: CASSVGLEQFF.

This chain uses TRBV29-1 with TRBJ1-1; unclear D gene. The CDR3 is 13 residues long. V lost 6 bases to trimming and J lost 4 bases, with 15 bases between them. Germline lookup yields CDR1 SQVTM and CDR2 ANQGSEA. CDR3 DNA sequence: TGCAGCGTCCGAAGGGAGCGGGGCACTGAAGCTTTCTTT. This encodes CSVRRERGTEAFF. Supplemented by reference TRBV29-1 and TRBJ1-1, the full variable domain reads SAVISQKPSRDICQRGTSLTIQCQVDSQVTMMFWYRQQPGQSLTLIATANQGSEATYESGFVIDKFPISRPNLTFSTLTVSNMSPEDSSIYLCSVRRERGTEAFFGQGTRLTVV.

The chain combines TRBV6-1 with TRBJ2-3, with 10 nucleotides matching TRBD2. With V trimmed by 6 bases and J by 1 base, 4 bases remained unmatched. CDR1 and CDR2 (germline): MNHNS, SASEGT. The CDR3 is 15 residues long. The CDR3 reads CASSQLAGGTDTQYF. CDR3 sequence (DNA): TGTGCCAGCAGCCAGCTAGCGGGGGGCACAGATACGCAGTATTTT.

V gene TRBV27 combines with J gene TRBJ1-1; D is unresolved. This CDR3 has 13 amino acids. The germline V gene has CDR1 MNHEY and CDR2 SMNVEV (reference sequence). V was pared by 0 bases and J by 6 bases, with 8 bases between. The CDR3 reads CASSLSYDAEAFF. DNA of the CDR3: TGTGCCAGCAGTTTATCGTATGACGCTGAAGCTTTCTTT.

This chain connects TRBV5-4 to TRBJ2-3; the D gene is possibly TRBD1 (5 bases). Trimming cost V 2 bases and J 5 bases, with 15 bases left between them. Germline loops: CDR1 SGHNT, CDR2 YYREEE (reference sequence). The CDR3 contains 15 residues. The CDR3 spells CASSFPNRQGDTQYF. DNA for the CDR3: TGTGCCAGCAGCTTCCCCAACCGCCAGGGAGATACGCAGTATTTT.

The CDR3 DNA reads as TGTGCCAGCAGCCGTTGGACCGCGTCGGAGACCCAGTACTTC. Its protein product is CASSRWTASETQYF. V usage is TRBV7-7 and J usage is TRBJ2-5; no reliable D call. Germline CDR1 reads SSHAT; CDR2 reads FNYEAQ (reference sequence). V lost 5 bases and J 5 bases, leaving 15 bases between the germline ends. This CDR3 spans 14 amino acids. The variable domain in full, with the rest retrieved from reference TRBV7-7 and TRBJ2-5, is GAGVSQSPRYKVTKRGQDVTLRCDPISSHATLYWYQQALGQGPEFLTYFNYEAQPDKSGLPSDRFSAERPEGSISTLTIQRTEQRDSAMYRCASSRWTASETQYFGPGTRLLVL.

This sequence joins TRBV4-2 and TRBJ2-1; perhaps TRBD2 as D (6 bases). The CDR3 consists of 15 residues. The V gene lost 0 bases and the J gene lost 8 bases, with 14 bases spanning the gap. The V gene's germline CDR1 is LGHNA and CDR2 YNFKEQ. CDR3 amino acids: CASSQESGRKYEQFF. CDR3 DNA: TGTGCCAGCAGCCAAGAATCCGGGAGAAAATATGAGCAGTTCTTC.

V is TRBV28 and J is TRBJ1-2; D is unclear. Between the trimmed V and J ends, which lost 2 bases and 1 base, there was a span of 11 bases. CDR1 MDHEN and CDR2 SYDVKM come from the germline V gene. CDR3 length equals 15 residues. CDR3 residues: CASSLSGVGNYGYTF. The CDR3 DNA sequence: TGTGCCAGCAGTTTAAGTGGGGTCGGTAACTATGGCTACACCTTC.

The CDR3 sequence is CASSHLGEGDYGYTF. The CDR3 coding sequence is TGTGCCAGCAGCCACCTCGGGGAGGGGGACTATGGCTACACCTTC. The chain recombines TRBV14 with TRBJ1-2; tentative D call: TRBD1 (6 bases). The CDR3 is made up of 15 amino acids. V lost 3 bases and J lost 3, with 14 bases in between. Germline V gene data show CDR1 as SGHDN and CDR2 as FVKESK.

This chain uses TRBV6-6 with TRBJ2-7; a weak D match, TRBD2 (6 bases). CDR3 length: 15 residues. Trimming took off 6 bases at V and 2 bases at J, with 17 bases between the two ends. Germline values: CDR1 MNHNY, CDR2 SVGAGI (reference sequence). In DNA form, the CDR3 reads TGTGCCAGCAGCTCCCGGGGGACGGTAACCTACGAGCAGTACTTC. Protein product: CASSSRGTVTYEQYF.

This chain uses TRBV6-4 with TRBJ2-1, with D tentatively TRBD1 or TRBD2 (6 bases each). The V end was cut by 7 bases, the J end by 4 bases, with 17 bases between. This CDR3 comprises 15 residues. The germline CDR1 and CDR2 sequences are MRHNA and SNTAGT. CDR3 nucleotide sequence: TGTGCCAGCACCAAAGGGCGGGACACATACAATGAGCAGTTCTTC. Protein: CASTKGRDTYNEQFF.

The count of this clone is one. The chain recombines TRBV5-1 with TRBJ2-3, with 10 bases identical to TRBD1. J lost 5 bases, V lost 7 bases, and 7 bases had no gene match. The V gene's germline CDR1 is SGHRS and CDR2 YFSETQ. The CDR3 consists of 14 residues. The CDR3 DNA reads TGCGCCAGCCGACAGGGGGCAGAAGGAGATACGCAGTATTTT. Translated: CASRQGAEGDTQYF.

This clone was detected a few times. The V call is TRBV21-1, the J call TRBJ1-1. TRBV21-1 is listed as a pseudogene. The CDR3 is 18 residues long. CDR3 coding DNA: TGTGCCAGCAGCAAAGACGGAGGGTGGAACAGACCGAACACTGAAGCTTTCTTT. Protein: CASSKDGGWNRPNTEAFF.

This clone is medium-sized (0.01 to 0.1%) by share. V gene TRBV30 combines with J gene TRBJ2-6, with a possible D match to TRBD2 (5 bases). CDR1 is GTSNPN and CDR2 is SVGIG in the germline V gene (reference sequence). The CDR3 spans 15 residues. The V gene lost 3 bases and the J gene lost 0 bases, with 9 bases spanning the gap. The CDR3 spells CAWREDGSGANVLTF. Written as DNA, the CDR3 is TGTGCCTGGAGGGAGGACGGCTCTGGGGCCAACGTCCTGACTTTC.